There are a few counts of the clone carrying this T cell receptor (beta chain). What it binds is unknown. The CDR3 extends over 15 amino acids. Germline CDR1 reads MNHNS; CDR2 reads SASEGT. With 6 bases removed from V and 6 bases from J, the gap between germline ends came to 15 bases. Produced via immunoSEQ multiplex PCR; TCRdb's table is partial and in-frame only. The repertoire consists of 200,000 or so clones, with less than 85% occurring once and the leading ten covering around 5.4%. The data originate from a study of cytomegalovirus exposure and HLA in healthy donors. The study's findings and limits: Reportedly, cytomegalovirus status was diagnosed with high sensitivity and specificity.

Among the 110 or so subjects of the validation cohort, separate from the approximately 670-subject first cohort, were the donors. Sequencing was carried out using PBMCs. The chain recombines TRBV6-1 with TRBJ1-6; weak D call: TRBD1 (5 bases). The source is a woman aged 18 to 35 in good health and CMV-seronegative. CDR3 protein: CASRTGGSGNSPLHF. The CDR3 DNA is TGTGCCAGCAGAACTGGGGGGTCAGGTAATTCACCCCTCCACTTT.